This is a list of T cell receptor beta chains from one sample in a study of OX40 agonist ivuxolimab in advanced cancers. The data were produced by immunoSEQ multiplex PCR, yet TCRdb's version contains in-frame clones alone and is incomplete. This sample yields approximately 70,000 clones, of which about 77% are seen a single time; 1.6% belongs to the top ten. The specimen was CD4+ or CD8+ T cells sorted from blood, collected in a trial of the OX40 agonist ivuxolimab. These receptors were obtained from an adult with an advanced solid tumor such as melanoma, head and neck, liver or kidney cancer. CDR3s include the opening cysteine and the closing phenylalanine or tryptophan. D genes are given only for firm matches. Not all rows give a size; the values are once, few, many and, for expanded clones, a class.

TRBV28,TRBD1,-,TRBJ1-1,CASNPDRAATEAFF,TGTGCCAGCAACCCGGACAGGGCCGCCACTGAAGCTTTCTTT
TRBV18,TRBD1,-,TRBJ2-3,CASSQGQGALDTQYF,TGTGCCAGCTCACAGGGACAGGGGGCCTTAGATACGCAGTATTTT
TRBV5-5,-,few,TRBJ2-7,CASSLGQDFYEQYF,TGTGCCAGCAGCTTGGGCCAGGACTTCTACGAGCAGTACTTC
TRBV7-9,TRBD1,-,TRBJ1-4,CASSLVSRGEKLFF,TGTGCCAGCAGCTTAGTTTCCAGGGGGGAAAAACTGTTTTTT
TRBV11-3,-,-,TRBJ2-1,CASSFGEGKSTEQFF,TGTGCCAGCAGCTTTGGAGAGGGGAAGTCCACTGAGCAGTTCTTC
TRBV10-1,-,once,TRBJ2-7,CATSVGGGEDEQYF,TGCGCCACCTCAGTAGGAGGGGGCGAGGACGAGCAGTACTTC
TRBV7-3,TRBD1,few,TRBJ2-3,CASSPGTASSTDTQYF,TGTGCCAGCAGCCCAGGGACAGCTTCTAGCACAGATACGCAGTATTTT
TRBV30,-,-,TRBJ2-3,CAWMPGGYTQYF,TGTGCCTGGATGCCAGGGGGGTATACGCAGTATTTT
TRBV9,TRBD1,-,TRBJ2-2,CASSVLGQGTGELFF,TGTGCCAGCAGCGTACTGGGACAGGGAACCGGGGAGCTGTTTTTT
TRBV7-8,-,-,TRBJ2-7,CASRPGPESEQYF,TGTGCCAGCAGGCCAGGGCCGGAGTCGGAGCAGTACTTC
TRBV10-3,TRBD1,-,TRBJ1-4,CATTPGGRNEKLFF,TGTGCCACCACCCCAGGGGGCAGGAATGAAAAACTGTTTTTT
TRBV5-4,-,-,TRBJ2-5,CASSLAVTETQYF,TGTGCCAGCAGCTTAGCAGTCACAGAGACCCAGTACTTC
TRBV6-4,TRBD2,-,TRBJ2-1,CASSAGTSMVEQFF,TGTGCCAGCAGTGCCGGGACTAGTATGGTAGAGCAGTTCTTC
TRBV5-1,TRBD2,-,TRBJ2-7,CASSLSGGSYEQYF,TGCGCCAGCAGCCTGTCCGGGGGGTCCTACGAGCAGTACTTC
TRBV7-2,TRBD2,-,TRBJ2-1,CASSLAVTSGRNEQFF,TGTGCCAGCAGCTTAGCAGTGACTAGCGGGAGAAATGAGCAGTTCTTC
TRBV6-9,-,-,TRBJ1-1,CASRYAENTEAFF,TGTGCCAGCAGATATGCGGAGAACACTGAAGCTTTCTTT
TRBV6-1,TRBD1,-,TRBJ1-1,CASSEVGQGAKAFF,TGTGCCAGCAGTGAAGTCGGACAGGGGGCCAAAGCTTTCTTT
TRBV27,-,-,TRBJ1-1,CASSTQNTEAFF,TGTGCCAGCAGTACACAGAACACTGAAGCTTTCTTT
TRBV2,TRBD1,-,TRBJ2-7,CASRPDRGSYEQYF,TGTGCCAGCAGACCAGACAGGGGATCCTACGAGCAGTACTTC
TRBV30,TRBD1,-,TRBJ1-6,CAWTRTGQSYNSPLHF,TGTGCCTGGACTAGGACGGGACAGTCCTATAATTCACCCCTCCACTTT
TRBV19,TRBD1,-,TRBJ1-5,CASREDRGGSQPQHF,TGTGCCAGTAGGGAGGACAGGGGTGGGAGTCAGCCCCAGCATTTT
TRBV5-6,-,-,TRBJ1-2,CASSPGDYGYTF,TGTGCCAGCAGCCCCGGCGACTATGGCTACACCTTC
TRBV15,-,-,TRBJ2-1,CATSMNRSPYNEQFF,TGTGCCACCAGCATGAACAGGTCCCCCTACAATGAGCAGTTCTTC
TRBV30,-,-,TRBJ1-1,CAWSGPGTQLVGAEQGRAEAFF,TGTGCCTGGAGTGGTCCCGGGACGCAGCTGGTAGGTGCCGAGCAGGGTCGCGCTGAAGCTTTCTTT
TRBV7-2,-,-,TRBJ2-3,CASSLDQGADTQYF,TGTGCCAGCAGCTTGGATCAGGGTGCAGATACGCAGTATTTT
TRBV29-1,-,-,TRBJ1-1,CSSKNFEDTEAFF,TGCAGCTCAAAGAACTTTGAGGACACTGAAGCTTTCTTT